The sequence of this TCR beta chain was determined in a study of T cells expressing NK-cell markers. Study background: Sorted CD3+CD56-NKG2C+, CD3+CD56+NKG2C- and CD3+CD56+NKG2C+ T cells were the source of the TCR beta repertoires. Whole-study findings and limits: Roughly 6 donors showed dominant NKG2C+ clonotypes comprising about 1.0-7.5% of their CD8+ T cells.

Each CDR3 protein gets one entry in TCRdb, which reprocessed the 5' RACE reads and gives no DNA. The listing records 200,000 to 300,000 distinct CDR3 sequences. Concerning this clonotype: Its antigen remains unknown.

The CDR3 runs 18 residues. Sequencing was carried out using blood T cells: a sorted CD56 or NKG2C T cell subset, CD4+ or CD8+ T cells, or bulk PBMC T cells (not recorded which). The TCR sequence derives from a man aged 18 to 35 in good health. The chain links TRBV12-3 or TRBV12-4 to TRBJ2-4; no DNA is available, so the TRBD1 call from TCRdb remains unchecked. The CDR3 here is CASSWQGVGARAKNIQYF.